These T cell receptor beta chains were read from a single sample in a study of T cells in Graves' hyperthyroidism and ophthalmopathy. TCRdb re-analysed the multiplex PCR reads in MiXCR, keeping a single row per CDR3 protein. The sample records 300,000 to 450,000 distinct CDR3 sequences, around 13% being singletons. The sequencing input was blood. The receptors shown here come from a woman aged 55-69 years with Graves' hyperthyroidism. CDR3s include the opening cysteine and the closing phenylalanine or tryptophan. The order of the fields is D gene, V gene, clone size, J gene, CDR3 DNA, CDR3 protein. The D gene is left open where the match is weak. The size field is filled for only some rows; it gives once, few, many or a size class.

D gene: TRBD1
V gene: TRBV6-1
clone size: .
J gene: TRBJ1-2
CDR3 DNA: TGTGCCAGCAGTACCCGGACAGGTTTTGGCTACACCTTC
CDR3 protein: CASSTRTGFGYTF

D gene: .
V gene: TRBV5-1
clone size: few
J gene: TRBJ2-5
CDR3 DNA: TGCGCCAGCAGCTGGGGGAGCGGTAAGCAAGAGACCCAGTACTTC
CDR3 protein: CASSWGSGKQETQYF

D gene: .
V gene: TRBV12-3/TRBV12-4
clone size: once
J gene: TRBJ2-4
CDR3 DNA: TGTGCCAGCAGTATAATCCTTCAAGGAAACATTCAGTACTTC
CDR3 protein: CASSIILQGNIQYF

D gene: TRBD2
V gene: TRBV12-3/TRBV12-4
clone size: few
J gene: TRBJ2-1
CDR3 DNA: TGTGCCAGCACTCGACTAGCGGGAGGGAATGAGCAGTTCTTC
CDR3 protein: CASTRLAGGNEQFF

D gene: .
V gene: TRBV7-2
clone size: many
J gene: TRBJ2-5
CDR3 DNA: TGTGCCAGCAGCCCACGCCCGGGCCGCCAAGAGACCCAGTACTTC
CDR3 protein: CASSPRPGRQETQYF

D gene: .
V gene: TRBV10-3
clone size: many
J gene: TRBJ2-5
CDR3 DNA: TGTGCCATCAGTGAGTCGATGGAGACCCAGTACTTC
CDR3 protein: CAISESMETQYF

D gene: TRBD2
V gene: TRBV6-1
clone size: many
J gene: TRBJ2-3
CDR3 DNA: TGTGCCAGTAAAGAACTAGCGGCTAGCACAGATACGCAGTATTTT
CDR3 protein: CASKELAASTDTQYF

D gene: .
V gene: TRBV5-6
clone size: .
J gene: TRBJ1-2
CDR3 DNA: TGTGCCAGCAGCCCTGGCCGGCTGGGCCTTAAGGCCTTC
CDR3 protein: CASSPGRLGLKAF

D gene: .
V gene: TRBV24-1
clone size: many
J gene: TRBJ2-3
CDR3 DNA: TGTGCCACCAGTGACCCTCTTTCAACAGATACGCAGTATTTT
CDR3 protein: CATSDPLSTDTQYF

D gene: TRBD1
V gene: TRBV5-1
clone size: .
J gene: TRBJ2-1
CDR3 DNA: TGCGCCAGCAGCTTGGATTCCGGGACAGGGCGTAATGAGCAGTTCTTC
CDR3 protein: CASSLDSGTGRNEQFF

D gene: TRBD1
V gene: TRBV19
clone size: .
J gene: TRBJ1-5
CDR3 DNA: TGTGCCAGTAGTTTAACCGCAGGGGGCGCTGGGAGGGAGCCCCAGCATTTT
CDR3 protein: CASSLTAGGAGREPQHF

D gene: TRBD1
V gene: TRBV27
clone size: .
J gene: TRBJ1-6
CDR3 DNA: TGTGCCAGCAGGGGACAGAGCTATAATTCACCCCTCCACTTT
CDR3 protein: CASRGQSYNSPLHF

D gene: .
V gene: TRBV11-2
clone size: many
J gene: TRBJ2-7
CDR3 DNA: TGTGCCAGCAGCTTAATCCACGAGCAGTACTTC
CDR3 protein: CASSLIHEQYF

D gene: TRBD1
V gene: TRBV7-3
clone size: .
J gene: TRBJ1-6
CDR3 DNA: TGTGCCAGCAGTTCAGGGGGAGGGCGTTCACCCCTCCACTTT
CDR3 protein: CASSSGGGRSPLHF

D gene: TRBD2
V gene: TRBV5-1
clone size: many
J gene: TRBJ2-7
CDR3 DNA: TGCGCCAGCGCACCTGAGGGACTAGCGGGCTACGAGCAGTACTTC
CDR3 protein: CASAPEGLAGYEQYF

D gene: .
V gene: TRBV5-6
clone size: many
J gene: TRBJ1-1
CDR3 DNA: TGTGCCAGCAGCTTGGCCGGGATGGGACGAACTGAAGCTTTCTTT
CDR3 protein: CASSLAGMGRTEAFF

D gene: TRBD1
V gene: TRBV7-2
clone size: many
J gene: TRBJ2-7
CDR3 DNA: TGTGCCAGCAGCTTAGCCGGGACAGGGAAGGAAGAGCAGTACTTC
CDR3 protein: CASSLAGTGKEEQYF

D gene: TRBD1
V gene: TRBV25-1
clone size: .
J gene: TRBJ1-6
CDR3 DNA: TGTGCCAGCAGCCGTGGGACAGGAACATCACCCCTCCACTTT
CDR3 protein: CASSRGTGTSPLHF

D gene: TRBD1
V gene: TRBV30
clone size: few
J gene: TRBJ2-2
CDR3 DNA: TGTGCCGGGGGACAGGGAAACGGGGAGCTGTTTTTT
CDR3 protein: CAGGQGNGELFF

D gene: .
V gene: TRBV29-1
clone size: few
J gene: TRBJ2-7
CDR3 DNA: TGCAGCGTTGAAAAGGACACCACCTACGAGCAGTACTTC
CDR3 protein: CSVEKDTTYEQYF

D gene: TRBD2
V gene: TRBV10-1
clone size: many
J gene: TRBJ2-7
CDR3 DNA: TGCGCCAGCAGTGATACCGGGACTAGCTACGAGCAGTACTTC
CDR3 protein: CASSDTGTSYEQYF

D gene: TRBD2
V gene: TRBV6-1
clone size: many
J gene: TRBJ2-7
CDR3 DNA: TGTGCCAGCAGTGACTCCGGGACTAGCCCCCTATGGCAGTACTTC
CDR3 protein: CASSDSGTSPLWQYF

D gene: .
V gene: TRBV7-3
clone size: .
J gene: TRBJ2-1
CDR3 DNA: TGTGCCAGCAGCTTAATCGGGACACCATACAATGAGCAGTTCTTC
CDR3 protein: CASSLIGTPYNEQFF

D gene: .
V gene: TRBV5-5
clone size: many
J gene: TRBJ1-1
CDR3 DNA: TGTGCCAGCAGCTTGGCCAGGGGACTGAGCACTGAAGCTTTCTTT
CDR3 protein: CASSLARGLSTEAFF

D gene: .
V gene: TRBV7-2
clone size: many
J gene: TRBJ2-1
CDR3 DNA: TGTGCCAGCAGCCAGCGGACTAACTCCTACAATGAGCAGTTCTTC
CDR3 protein: CASSQRTNSYNEQFF

D gene: .
V gene: TRBV5-1
clone size: many
J gene: TRBJ1-6
CDR3 DNA: TGCGCCAGCAGCTTGAGAGCCAGGGCAGGCTCACCCCTCCACTTT
CDR3 protein: CASSLRARAGSPLHF

D gene: TRBD1
V gene: TRBV10-3
clone size: .
J gene: TRBJ2-4
CDR3 DNA: TGTGCCATCAGTGAAGGACAGGGACAGTACTTC
CDR3 protein: CAISEGQGQYF

D gene: TRBD2
V gene: TRBV7-8
clone size: many
J gene: TRBJ2-2
CDR3 DNA: TGTGCCAGCACCCTGGGACTAGAGGACACCGGGGAGCTGTTTTTT
CDR3 protein: CASTLGLEDTGELFF

D gene: TRBD2
V gene: TRBV19
clone size: many
J gene: TRBJ2-3
CDR3 DNA: TGTGCCAGTAGTCTACTAGCGGGAGTATCGGATACGCAGTATTTT
CDR3 protein: CASSLLAGVSDTQYF

D gene: .
V gene: TRBV5-1
clone size: .
J gene: TRBJ2-4
CDR3 DNA: TGCGCCAGCAGCTTTTGGGGGCAGGGAAGCGCCAAAAACACTCAGTACTTC
CDR3 protein: CASSFWGQGSAKNTQYF

D gene: .
V gene: TRBV5-6
clone size: .
J gene: TRBJ2-1
CDR3 DNA: TGTGCCAGCAGCTTGGCCGGGCGGGCACCTTACAATGAGCAGTTCTTC
CDR3 protein: CASSLAGRAPYNEQFF

D gene: TRBD1
V gene: TRBV6-2/TRBV6-3
clone size: many
J gene: TRBJ1-5
CDR3 DNA: TGTGCCAGCAGTTGGGACAGGGGCAATCAGCCCCAGCATTTT
CDR3 protein: CASSWDRGNQPQHF

D gene: TRBD2
V gene: TRBV11-1
clone size: many
J gene: TRBJ2-3
CDR3 DNA: TGTGCCAGCAGCCATGGGCTAGCGGGAATCGCAGATACGCAGTATTTT
CDR3 protein: CASSHGLAGIADTQYF

D gene: TRBD2
V gene: TRBV9
clone size: .
J gene: TRBJ2-1
CDR3 DNA: TGTGCCAGCAGCGTAGGTGGGGGGAGGGTCTACAATGAGCAGTTCTTC
CDR3 protein: CASSVGGGRVYNEQFF

D gene: .
V gene: TRBV24-1
clone size: few
J gene: TRBJ1-2
CDR3 DNA: TGTGCCACCAGTGACGACACAGGGAGAGAATTTGGCTACACCTTC
CDR3 protein: CATSDDTGREFGYTF

D gene: TRBD2
V gene: TRBV27
clone size: few
J gene: TRBJ2-1
CDR3 DNA: TGTGCCAGCAGTTCCGACGCGACTAGCGGGACGTACAATGAGCAGTTCTTC
CDR3 protein: CASSSDATSGTYNEQFF

D gene: .
V gene: TRBV19
clone size: few
J gene: TRBJ1-2
CDR3 DNA: TGTGCCAGTAGTATAGTAGGGGGGCCAAGTGGCTACACCTTC
CDR3 protein: CASSIVGGPSGYTF

D gene: .
V gene: TRBV19
clone size: .
J gene: TRBJ2-1
CDR3 DNA: TGTGCCAGTAGTACCCAGGAGAGGAATGAGCAGTTCTTC
CDR3 protein: CASSTQERNEQFF

D gene: TRBD1
V gene: TRBV20-1
clone size: .
J gene: TRBJ2-2
CDR3 DNA: TGCAGTGCCCGACAGGGTCTCGCCGGGGAGCTGTTTTTT
CDR3 protein: CSARQGLAGELFF

D gene: .
V gene: TRBV6-1
clone size: .
J gene: TRBJ1-2
CDR3 DNA: TGTGCCAGCACCCTCGGGACGGACTATGGCTACACCTTC
CDR3 protein: CASTLGTDYGYTF

D gene: TRBD2
V gene: TRBV7-9
clone size: .
J gene: TRBJ2-3
CDR3 DNA: TGTGCCAGCAGCTCAAAAGCGGGGCGGGGGTGGTCGCAGTATTTT
CDR3 protein: CASSSKAGRGWSQYF

D gene: .
V gene: TRBV7-8
clone size: many
J gene: TRBJ2-1
CDR3 DNA: TGTGCCAGCAGCTCACGTCGGGGCTCCTACAATGAGCAGTTCTTC
CDR3 protein: CASSSRRGSYNEQFF

D gene: TRBD2
V gene: TRBV20-1
clone size: .
J gene: TRBJ2-7
CDR3 DNA: TGCAGTGTCCAGCGGGAGAGCTCTCCCCCCGAGCAGTACTTC
CDR3 protein: CSVQRESSPPEQYF

D gene: TRBD1
V gene: TRBV11-2
clone size: many
J gene: TRBJ1-4
CDR3 DNA: TGTGCCAGCAGCGACCGAGGGGGACAGGGCGTCGGAAAACTGTTTTTT
CDR3 protein: CASSDRGGQGVGKLFF

D gene: TRBD2
V gene: TRBV7-9
clone size: .
J gene: TRBJ2-1
CDR3 DNA: TGTGCCAGCAGCCCGACTAGCGGGAGGGCCAACGATGAGCAGTTCTTC
CDR3 protein: CASSPTSGRANDEQFF

D gene: TRBD1
V gene: TRBV7-9
clone size: few
J gene: TRBJ1-2
CDR3 DNA: TGTGCCAGCAGCTTCAATCCGGGACAGGGACGTGGCTACACCTTC
CDR3 protein: CASSFNPGQGRGYTF

D gene: TRBD2
V gene: TRBV6-5
clone size: .
J gene: TRBJ2-5
CDR3 DNA: TGTGCCAGCAGTTGGGGTATGGGACTAGCGGGAGAACGGGAGACCCAGTACTTC
CDR3 protein: CASSWGMGLAGERETQYF

D gene: .
V gene: TRBV12-3/TRBV12-4
clone size: many
J gene: TRBJ2-2
CDR3 DNA: TGTGCCAGCATCCCTAGGGGGGCGGGCGCCGGAGGGGAGCTGTTTTTT
CDR3 protein: CASIPRGAGAGGELFF

D gene: TRBD2
V gene: TRBV5-4
clone size: .
J gene: TRBJ2-5
CDR3 DNA: TGTGCCAGCAGTTATCCCGGGACTAGCGGGAGAAGAGAGACCCAGTACTTC
CDR3 protein: CASSYPGTSGRRETQYF

D gene: TRBD1
V gene: TRBV10-1
clone size: many
J gene: TRBJ1-1
CDR3 DNA: TGCGCCAGCAGTGAGAGACCAGGGGGGAACACTGAAGCTTTCTTT
CDR3 protein: CASSERPGGNTEAFF

D gene: .
V gene: TRBV12-5
clone size: .
J gene: TRBJ1-2
CDR3 DNA: TGTGCTAGTGGTTTGTTATTCGGGGGCTACACCTTC
CDR3 protein: CASGLLFGGYTF

D gene: .
V gene: TRBV20-1
clone size: .
J gene: TRBJ2-7
CDR3 DNA: TGCAGTGCTAGAGCCGGGCTCCTCTCCTACGAGCAGTACTTC
CDR3 protein: CSARAGLLSYEQYF

D gene: .
V gene: TRBV30
clone size: many
J gene: TRBJ1-2
CDR3 DNA: TGTGCCTGGAGCCGGGACCGGGGCTACACCTTC
CDR3 protein: CAWSRDRGYTF

D gene: TRBD2
V gene: TRBV18
clone size: many
J gene: TRBJ2-1
CDR3 DNA: TGTGCCAGCTCACCGCTGGCTAGCGGGAGGGAGCAGTTCTTC
CDR3 protein: CASSPLASGREQFF

D gene: TRBD1
V gene: TRBV6-1
clone size: few
J gene: TRBJ2-1
CDR3 DNA: TGTGCCAGCAGTTCGACAGGGCTTAGCTCCTACAATGAGCAGTTCTTC
CDR3 protein: CASSSTGLSSYNEQFF